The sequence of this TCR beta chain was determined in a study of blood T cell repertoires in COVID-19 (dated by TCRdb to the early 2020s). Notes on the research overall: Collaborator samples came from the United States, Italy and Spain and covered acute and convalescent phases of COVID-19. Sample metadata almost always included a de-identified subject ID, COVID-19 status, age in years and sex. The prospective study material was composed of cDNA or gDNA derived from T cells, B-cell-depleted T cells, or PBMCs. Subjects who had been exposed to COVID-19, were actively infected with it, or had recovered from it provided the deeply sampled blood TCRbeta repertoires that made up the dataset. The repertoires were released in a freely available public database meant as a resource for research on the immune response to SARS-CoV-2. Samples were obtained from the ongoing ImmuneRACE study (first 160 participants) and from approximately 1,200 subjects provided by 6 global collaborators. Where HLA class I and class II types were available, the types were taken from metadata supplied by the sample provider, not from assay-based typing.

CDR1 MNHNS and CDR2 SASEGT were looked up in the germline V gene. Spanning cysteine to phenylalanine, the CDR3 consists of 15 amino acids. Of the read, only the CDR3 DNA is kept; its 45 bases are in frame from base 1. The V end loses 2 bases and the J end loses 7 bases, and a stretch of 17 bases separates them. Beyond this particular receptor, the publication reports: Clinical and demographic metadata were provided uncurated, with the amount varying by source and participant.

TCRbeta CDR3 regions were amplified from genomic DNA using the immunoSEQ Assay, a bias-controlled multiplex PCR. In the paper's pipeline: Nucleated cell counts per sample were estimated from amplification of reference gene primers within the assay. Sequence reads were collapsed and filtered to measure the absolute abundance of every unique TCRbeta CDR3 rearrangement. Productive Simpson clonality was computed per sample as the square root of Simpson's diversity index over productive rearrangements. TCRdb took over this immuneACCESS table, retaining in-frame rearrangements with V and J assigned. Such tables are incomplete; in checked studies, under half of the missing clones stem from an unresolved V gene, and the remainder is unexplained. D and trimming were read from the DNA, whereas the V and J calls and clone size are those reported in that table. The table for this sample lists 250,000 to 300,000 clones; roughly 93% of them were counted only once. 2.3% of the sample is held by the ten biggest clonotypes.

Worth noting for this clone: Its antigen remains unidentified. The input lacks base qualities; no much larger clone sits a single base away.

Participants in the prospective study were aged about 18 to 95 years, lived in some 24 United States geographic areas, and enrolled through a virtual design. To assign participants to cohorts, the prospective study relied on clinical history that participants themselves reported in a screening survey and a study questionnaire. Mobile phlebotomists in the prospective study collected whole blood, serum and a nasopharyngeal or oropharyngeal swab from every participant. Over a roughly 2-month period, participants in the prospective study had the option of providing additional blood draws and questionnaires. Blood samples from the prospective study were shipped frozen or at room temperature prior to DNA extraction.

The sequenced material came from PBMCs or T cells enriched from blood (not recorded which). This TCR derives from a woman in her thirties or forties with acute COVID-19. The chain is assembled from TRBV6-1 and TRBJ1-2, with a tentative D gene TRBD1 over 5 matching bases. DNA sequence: TGTGCCAGCAGTGAACGTGGGGGGATTCAAGCTGGCTACACCTTC. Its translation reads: CASSERGGIQAGYTF.